This TCR beta chain appears in the sequencing data of a study of human thymus T cells. The method was immunoSEQ multiplex PCR; TCRdb's version includes in-frame clones alone and lacks a portion of them. Among tens of thousands of clones listed, roughly 95% were seen once. The thymus tissue came from resections taken during corrective heart surgery. Having corrective surgery for congenital heart defects, healthy Finnish infants were the ones who donated. Whole-study results and caveats: Usage of V and J genes appeared biased in thymic and blood repertoires. Related research found strongly overlapping thymic repertoires in unrelated individuals.

The CDR3 has 13 amino acids. The germline gives CDR1 SGHTA, CDR2 FQGNSA. V gave up 5 bases and J gave up 10 bases, with 15 bases separating them. As concerns this clone: Its antigen is not known.

Sequenced input: thymus tissue. This clonotype originated in a girl in the first two years of life with a congenital heart defect but otherwise immunologically healthy. The chain has TRBV7-2 and TRBJ2-4; D tentatively reads TRBD1 or TRBD2 (5 bases each). The CDR3 DNA is TGTGCCAGCAGCGCCGAGCCCTGGGGGATTCAGTACTTC. It is translated as CASSAEPWGIQYF.